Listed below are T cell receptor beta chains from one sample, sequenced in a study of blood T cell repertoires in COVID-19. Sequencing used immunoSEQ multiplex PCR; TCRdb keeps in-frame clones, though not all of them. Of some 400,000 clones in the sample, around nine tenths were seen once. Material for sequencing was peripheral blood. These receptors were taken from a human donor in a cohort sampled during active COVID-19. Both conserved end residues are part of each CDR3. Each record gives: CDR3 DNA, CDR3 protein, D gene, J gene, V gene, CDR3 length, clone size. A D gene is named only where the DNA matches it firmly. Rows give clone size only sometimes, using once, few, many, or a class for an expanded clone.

CDR3 DNA: TGTGCCAGCAGCTTAGATGTCAGGGCAGGTGGCTACACCTTC; CDR3 protein: CASSLDVRAGGYTF; D gene: .; J gene: TRBJ1-2; V gene: TRBV7-9; CDR3 length: 14; clone size: .
CDR3 DNA: TGTGCCACCAGTGATTCTTGGGGGACAGGGGGCCTCTCTGGGGCCAACGTCCTGACTTTC; CDR3 protein: CATSDSWGTGGLSGANVLTF; D gene: TRBD1; J gene: TRBJ2-6; V gene: TRBV24-1; CDR3 length: 20; clone size: .
CDR3 DNA: TGTGCCAGCAGCATGACTAGCGCCTCCTACGAGCAGTACTTC; CDR3 protein: CASSMTSASYEQYF; D gene: TRBD2; J gene: TRBJ2-7; V gene: TRBV9; CDR3 length: 14; clone size: .
CDR3 DNA: TGTGCCAGCAGCTTGGCCGTTCGGAGGGACACTGAAGCTTTCTTT; CDR3 protein: CASSLAVRRDTEAFF; D gene: .; J gene: TRBJ1-1; V gene: TRBV5-5; CDR3 length: 15; clone size: .
CDR3 DNA: TGTGCCAGCGGACAGAAGGACACCGGGGAGCTGTTTTTT; CDR3 protein: CASGQKDTGELFF; D gene: .; J gene: TRBJ2-2; V gene: TRBV6-4; CDR3 length: 13; clone size: .
CDR3 DNA: TGCGCCAGCAGCGGGACAGGGTTTGGTGAAAAACTGTTTTTT; CDR3 protein: CASSGTGFGEKLFF; D gene: TRBD1; J gene: TRBJ1-4; V gene: TRBV5-1; CDR3 length: 14; clone size: .
CDR3 DNA: TGTGCCAGCAGCCAAGGGCCTCTCGAGCAGTACTTC; CDR3 protein: CASSQGPLEQYF; D gene: .; J gene: TRBJ2-7; V gene: TRBV3-1/TRBV3-2; CDR3 length: 12; clone size: .
CDR3 DNA: TGTGCCTGGAAGTATGGACTAGCGGTAAATGAGCAGTTCTTC; CDR3 protein: CAWKYGLAVNEQFF; D gene: TRBD2; J gene: TRBJ2-1; V gene: TRBV30; CDR3 length: 14; clone size: .
CDR3 DNA: TGTGCCAGCAGCTTAGAAAGCCCTAGCGCCACCCCCAATGAGCAGTTCTTC; CDR3 protein: CASSLESPSATPNEQFF; D gene: .; J gene: TRBJ2-1; V gene: TRBV7-8; CDR3 length: 17; clone size: .
CDR3 DNA: TGTGCCAGTAGTGTCGTCGGGATCTCCTACAATGAGCAGTTCTTC; CDR3 protein: CASSVVGISYNEQFF; D gene: .; J gene: TRBJ2-1; V gene: TRBV19; CDR3 length: 15; clone size: .
CDR3 DNA: TGTGCCATCAGTGCCCAACCGGGACAGGGGGACGAGCAGTACTTC; CDR3 protein: CAISAQPGQGDEQYF; D gene: TRBD1; J gene: TRBJ2-7; V gene: TRBV10-3; CDR3 length: 15; clone size: once
CDR3 DNA: TGCGCCAGCAGCCCCCGGGCCTCAGGGGGCTACACCTTC; CDR3 protein: CASSPRASGGYTF; D gene: .; J gene: TRBJ1-2; V gene: TRBV5-1; CDR3 length: 13; clone size: .
CDR3 DNA: TGCGCCAGCAGCTTAGGGGCGGCGGAGACCCAGTACTTC; CDR3 protein: CASSLGAAETQYF; D gene: .; J gene: TRBJ2-5; V gene: TRBV5-1; CDR3 length: 13; clone size: .
CDR3 DNA: TGTGCCAGCAGCTTTGGGGGGGCCTATGGCTACACCTTC; CDR3 protein: CASSFGGAYGYTF; D gene: .; J gene: TRBJ1-2; V gene: TRBV6-5; CDR3 length: 13; clone size: .
CDR3 DNA: TGTGCCAGCGTAGCACAGGGGATGAGCAATCAGCCCCAGCATTTT; CDR3 protein: CASVAQGMSNQPQHF; D gene: TRBD1; J gene: TRBJ1-5; V gene: TRBV6-5; CDR3 length: 15; clone size: .
CDR3 DNA: TGTGCCTGGAGTCCATCAGGGTTGGGGTTCAGTCAGCCCCAGCATTTT; CDR3 protein: CAWSPSGLGFSQPQHF; D gene: .; J gene: TRBJ1-5; V gene: TRBV30; CDR3 length: 16; clone size: .
CDR3 DNA: TGTGCCATGGGGGGTCCAACCTCCTACGAGCAGTACTTC; CDR3 protein: CAMGGPTSYEQYF; D gene: .; J gene: TRBJ2-7; V gene: TRBV10-3; CDR3 length: 13; clone size: .
CDR3 DNA: TGTGCCAGCTCACCCCGGCCAGCGGGAGGACTCTACCCTATTAACACCGGGGAGCTGTTTTTT; CDR3 protein: CASSPRPAGGLYPINTGELFF; D gene: TRBD2; J gene: TRBJ2-2; V gene: TRBV18; CDR3 length: 21; clone size: .
CDR3 DNA: TGTGCCAGCAGCTTAAGGGCTAGCGGGAGGGCCCTTCAAGAGACCCAGTACTTC; CDR3 protein: CASSLRASGRALQETQYF; D gene: TRBD2; J gene: TRBJ2-5; V gene: TRBV7-9; CDR3 length: 18; clone size: .
CDR3 DNA: TGTGCCAGCAGCCCCCGGGACGCTCCGACTAGCGGTAGCATCGATGAGCAGTTCTTC; CDR3 protein: CASSPRDAPTSGSIDEQFF; D gene: TRBD2; J gene: TRBJ2-1; V gene: TRBV11-2; CDR3 length: 19; clone size: .
CDR3 DNA: TGTGCCAGCAGCTCCTTTGTGTTAGGGGTTGGAGAGACCCAGTACTTC; CDR3 protein: CASSSFVLGVGETQYF; D gene: .; J gene: TRBJ2-5; V gene: TRBV7-9; CDR3 length: 16; clone size: .
CDR3 DNA: TGTGCCAGCAGTTGGGACAGCTACAATGAGCAGTTCTTC; CDR3 protein: CASSWDSYNEQFF; D gene: TRBD1; J gene: TRBJ2-1; V gene: TRBV12-3/TRBV12-4; CDR3 length: 13; clone size: .
CDR3 DNA: TGTGCCAGCAGTGAACCGACCAATAATCGGGAGGGAACCGATGAGCAGTTCTTC; CDR3 protein: CASSEPTNNREGTDEQFF; D gene: TRBD2; J gene: TRBJ2-1; V gene: TRBV6-4; CDR3 length: 18; clone size: .
CDR3 DNA: TGTGCCAGCAGCTATCGCGGGGGCGGAGGCACAGATACGCAGTATTTT; CDR3 protein: CASSYRGGGGTDTQYF; D gene: .; J gene: TRBJ2-3; V gene: TRBV13; CDR3 length: 16; clone size: .
CDR3 DNA: TGTGCCAGCGGAAGGGGTTTCCAAGAGACCCAGTACTTC; CDR3 protein: CASGRGFQETQYF; D gene: .; J gene: TRBJ2-5; V gene: TRBV12-3/TRBV12-4; CDR3 length: 13; clone size: .
CDR3 DNA: TGTGCCAGCAGCATGACCCCAAAGGAAGGGGCGAACACTGAAGCTTTCTTT; CDR3 protein: CASSMTPKEGANTEAFF; D gene: .; J gene: TRBJ1-1; V gene: TRBV21-1; CDR3 length: 17; clone size: .
CDR3 DNA: TGTGCCCGGACCCAGGGCTCAAGCTCCTACAATGAGCAGTTCTTC; CDR3 protein: CARTQGSSSYNEQFF; D gene: .; J gene: TRBJ2-1; V gene: TRBV30; CDR3 length: 15; clone size: .
CDR3 DNA: TGTGCCAGTAGGTACTCACTGAACACTGAAGCTTTCTTT; CDR3 protein: CASRYSLNTEAFF; D gene: .; J gene: TRBJ1-1; V gene: TRBV19; CDR3 length: 13; clone size: .
CDR3 DNA: TGTGCCAGCAGCCCGGGACTACGGATAGATACGCAGTATTTT; CDR3 protein: CASSPGLRIDTQYF; D gene: TRBD2; J gene: TRBJ2-3; V gene: TRBV6-5; CDR3 length: 14; clone size: .
CDR3 DNA: TGTGCCAGCAGAGATACCGGGACAGGGGATAAGGACGGGGAGCTGTTTTTT; CDR3 protein: CASRDTGTGDKDGELFF; D gene: TRBD1; J gene: TRBJ2-2; V gene: TRBV28; CDR3 length: 17; clone size: .
CDR3 DNA: TGTGCCAGCCTCAGGGGATCAGCCTACGAGCAGTACTTC; CDR3 protein: CASLRGSAYEQYF; D gene: .; J gene: TRBJ2-7; V gene: TRBV2; CDR3 length: 13; clone size: .
CDR3 DNA: TGCGCCAGCAGCTTGAGTCAGGGGGGTTATGGCTACACCTTC; CDR3 protein: CASSLSQGGYGYTF; D gene: TRBD1; J gene: TRBJ1-2; V gene: TRBV5-1; CDR3 length: 14; clone size: once
CDR3 DNA: TGTGCCAGTAGCCCCGGCGGGGGGATCGCTAATGAAAAACTGTTTTTT; CDR3 protein: CASSPGGGIANEKLFF; D gene: .; J gene: TRBJ1-4; V gene: TRBV19; CDR3 length: 16; clone size: .
CDR3 DNA: TGTGCCAGTAGTAGGACAGGGGGCGCAAGAGCCGGGGAGCTGTTTTTT; CDR3 protein: CASSRTGGARAGELFF; D gene: TRBD1; J gene: TRBJ2-2; V gene: TRBV19; CDR3 length: 16; clone size: .
CDR3 DNA: TGTGCCAGCAGCACCAGCGGGTACGAGCAGTACTTC; CDR3 protein: CASSTSGYEQYF; D gene: .; J gene: TRBJ2-7; V gene: TRBV7-9; CDR3 length: 12; clone size: .
CDR3 DNA: TGTGCCAGCAGTGAATCCGGGTACTCTAATTCACCCCTCCACTTT; CDR3 protein: CASSESGYSNSPLHF; D gene: .; J gene: TRBJ1-6; V gene: TRBV6-1; CDR3 length: 15; clone size: few
CDR3 DNA: TGTGCCAGCAGCCCGATAGTTGGTGAATGGTCCTACGAGCAGTACTTC; CDR3 protein: CASSPIVGEWSYEQYF; D gene: .; J gene: TRBJ2-7; V gene: TRBV7-6; CDR3 length: 16; clone size: .
CDR3 DNA: TGTGCCAGCAGTTTCGCCGGGACAGGGAGCTCCTACAATGAGCAGTTCTTC; CDR3 protein: CASSFAGTGSSYNEQFF; D gene: TRBD1; J gene: TRBJ2-1; V gene: TRBV28; CDR3 length: 17; clone size: once
CDR3 DNA: TGCGCCAGCAGCTTGTTAGTCCGGGGGGCGAACACCGGGGAGCTGTTTTTT; CDR3 protein: CASSLLVRGANTGELFF; D gene: TRBD2; J gene: TRBJ2-2; V gene: TRBV5-1; CDR3 length: 17; clone size: .
CDR3 DNA: TGTGCCAGCAGTTTGGACAGGGGAAACGAAAAACTGTTTTTT; CDR3 protein: CASSLDRGNEKLFF; D gene: TRBD1; J gene: TRBJ1-4; V gene: TRBV28; CDR3 length: 14; clone size: .
CDR3 DNA: TGCGCCAGCAGTCAAGGGGAGAACCGCTCCTACGAGCAGTACTTC; CDR3 protein: CASSQGENRSYEQYF; D gene: .; J gene: TRBJ2-7; V gene: TRBV23-1; CDR3 length: 15; clone size: .
CDR3 DNA: TGCGCCAGCAGCCACCCGACTAGTTCCACCGGGGAGCTGTTTTTT; CDR3 protein: CASSHPTSSTGELFF; D gene: .; J gene: TRBJ2-2; V gene: TRBV4-1; CDR3 length: 15; clone size: .
CDR3 DNA: TGTGCCAGCAGCGCCACGGGACAGCCCAGCACAGATACGCAGTATTTT; CDR3 protein: CASSATGQPSTDTQYF; D gene: TRBD1; J gene: TRBJ2-3; V gene: TRBV9; CDR3 length: 16; clone size: .
CDR3 DNA: TGTGCCAGCAGCCCCTTAGGCGGGGGCGAAAAACTGTTTTTT; CDR3 protein: CASSPLGGGEKLFF; D gene: .; J gene: TRBJ1-4; V gene: TRBV7-2; CDR3 length: 14; clone size: .